What follows are 29 T cell receptor beta chains derived from one specimen sequenced in a study of CD8+CD57+ T cells in acquired aplastic anemia. Genomic DNA constituted the template upon which TCR beta VDJ and CDR3 profiling was performed. TCRdb recomputed calls from the reads with MiXCR, one row per CDR3 protein. The data hold 150,000 to 200,000 distinct CDR3 sequences, with around half observed a single time. Previously, flow cytometry had revealed CD8+CD57+ cell expansion in the patients chosen for sequencing. Sequenced input: sorted CD4+, CD8+, or CD8+CD57+ T cells (not recorded which) from PBMCs. These TCRs come from a human donor with aplastic anemia.

This clonotype has ten or more counts. The V call is TRBV19, the J call TRBJ1-1; no reliable D call. Looked up from germline, CDR1 is LNHDA and CDR2 is SQIVND (reference sequence). CDR3 length: 13 amino acids. Trimming cost V 1 base and J 4 bases, with 7 bases left between them. CDR3 region: CASSIARFTEAFF. The DNA for the CDR3 is TGTGCCAGTAGTATAGCTCGGTTCACTGAAGCTTTCTTT.

J is TRBJ1-4 and V is TRBV9; 9 bases match TRBD1. Trimming took 0 bases from V and 7 from J; bases not matched to a gene: 4. The CDR3 loop spans 15 amino acids. Germline assignment: CDR1 SGDLS and CDR2 YYNGEE. CDR3 in DNA: TGTGCCAGCAGCGTAGGGGGACAGGGTGTTGAAAAACTGTTTTTT. This translates into CASSVGGQGVEKLFF.

This clonotype has only a few counts. This sequence joins TRBV15 and TRBJ2-5; 10 bases agree with TRBD2. Germline trimming cut 3 bases from V and 2 bases from J; bases unmatched to any gene: 9. Germline loops: CDR1 LNHNV, CDR2 YYDKDF (reference sequence). The CDR3 sequence is 17 residues long. The CDR3 is CATSRPSGGALQETQYF. CDR3 DNA: TGTGCCACCAGCAGGCCAAGCGGGGGGGCCTTACAAGAGACCCAGTACTTC.

The rearrangement links TRBV13 to TRBJ1-2, with D possibly matching TRBD1 (5 bases). CDR1 PRHDT and CDR2 FYEKMQ come from the germline V gene (reference sequence). This CDR3 contains 14 residues. V was cut by 7 bases and J by 10 bases, with 22 bases left in between. CDR3 nucleotide sequence: TGTGCCAGCACCTTTGGGGAAACTGGGGCTCTCTACACCTTC. Translated: CASTFGETGALYTF.

The genes are TRBV10-3 and TRBJ1-2; D gene uncertain. There are 12 residues in the CDR3. Germline V lookup: CDR1 ENHRY, CDR2 SYGVKD. V gave up 0 bases and J gave up 3 bases, with 2 bases separating them. In nucleotides, the CDR3 is TGTGCCATCAGTGAGTCGTACTATGGCTACACCTTC. Residues: CAISESYYGYTF.

In the case of this clonotype: A much larger clonotype is one base distant, so this may be a read error. The chain uses TRBV5-1 and TRBJ2-2, with 8 bases identical to TRBD1. Germline CDR1 is SGHRS and CDR2 is YFSETQ. The CDR3 contains 15 residues. The CDR3 sequence: CASSPRTGITGEPFF. The CDR3 DNA is TGCGCCAGCAGCCCGCGGACAGGGATCACCGGGGAGCCGTTTTTT. The variable domain in full, with the rest retrieved from reference TRBV5-1 and TRBJ2-2, is KAGVTQTPRYLIKTRGQQVTLSCSPISGHRSVSWYQQTPGQGLQFLFEYFSETQRNKGNFPGRFSGRQFSNSRSEMNVSTLELGDSALYLCASSPRTGITGEPFFGEGSRLTVL.

A few counts support this clonotype. The J gene is TRBJ2-1, the V gene TRBV18, with D possibly being TRBD1 (6 bases). Germline V lookup: CDR1 KGHSH, CDR2 LQKENI. The CDR3 consists of 16 residues. Trimming removed 3 bases from V and 9 bases from J, with 21 bases in between. The CDR3 coding sequence is TGTGCCAGCTCACCTCTGAGCAGGGGAATTTACGGTGAGCAGTTCTTC. It yields the protein CASSPLSRGIYGEQFF.

The CDR3 nucleotides are TGCGCCACGCTTGAGCAGTTCTTC. Translation gives CATLEQFF. The chain carries TRBV10-1 and TRBJ2-1, with unresolved D. CDR3 length: 8 residues. CDR1 is WNHNN, CDR2 SYGVQD, per germline (reference sequence). The V and J ends lost 10 bases and 9 bases respectively, with 4 bases between them.

The chain is built from TRBV10-2 and TRBJ2-2; D unclear. The CDR3 has 13 amino acids. V lost 7 bases and J 4 bases, leaving 10 bases between the germline ends. From germline, CDR1 is WSHSY and CDR2 SAAADI. Written as DNA, the CDR3 is TGCGCCAGCACGGCTTCGGGCACCGGGGAGCTGTTTTTT. Translated, it gives CASTASGTGELFF.

The V call is TRBV7-9, the J call TRBJ1-2; D ambiguous. The germline V and J ends were trimmed by 3 bases and 3 bases, with 8 bases remaining between them. Per germline, CDR1 SEHNR and CDR2 FQNEAQ (reference sequence). The CDR3 covers 13 residues. The CDR3 nucleotides read TGTGCCAGCAGCTTTGGACGATACTATGGCTACACCTTC. Translating it yields CASSFGRYYGYTF. Based on the CDR3 plus reference TRBV7-9 and TRBJ1-2, the full variable domain is DTGVSQNPRHKITKRGQNVTFRCDPISEHNRLYWYRQTLGQGPEFLTYFQNEAQLEKSRLLSDRFSAERPKGSFSTLEIQRTEQGDSAMYLCASSFGRYYGYTFGSGTRLTVV.

The CDR3 DNA is TGTGCCAGCAGTGAGACAGCGCCGAATTCACCCCTCCACTTT. Translated, it gives CASSETAPNSPLHF. J is TRBJ1-6 and V is TRBV2; the D gene is possibly TRBD1 (5 bases). Trimming cost V 3 bases and J 7 bases, with 10 bases left between them. The CDR3 is 14 residues long. Germline V CDR1 and CDR2: SNHLY, FYNNEI.

Many counts were recorded for this clonotype. The chain's CDR3 is CASSLNLGGGANVLTF. The CDR3 DNA reads as TGCGCCAGCAGCTTGAATTTGGGAGGTGGGGCCAACGTCCTGACTTTC. This rearrangement joins TRBV5-1 to TRBJ2-6; TRBD2 is a possible D gene (6 bases). The V gene's germline CDR1 is SGHRS and CDR2 YFSETQ. The CDR3 is made up of 16 amino acids. Trimming took off 1 base at V and 3 bases at J, with 11 bases between the two ends.

Many counts were recorded for this clonotype. The CDR3 DNA sequence: TGTGCCAGCAGCCCCGGGATTGGGCTTCAAGAGACCCAGTACTTC. Its protein is CASSPGIGLQETQYF. This sequence joins TRBV7-3 and TRBJ2-5, with D perhaps matching TRBD2 (5 bases). The CDR3 has 15 amino acids. Trimming shortened V by 5 bases and J by 2 bases, and 15 bases separated the two germline ends. The V gene's germline CDR1 is SGHTA and CDR2 FQGTGA.

This clonotype was seen many times. The chain combines TRBV5-1 with TRBJ2-3, with 9 bases aligning to TRBD2. Germline CDR1 SGHRS, CDR2 YFSETQ. There are 16 residues in the CDR3. V was pared by 1 base and J by 0 bases, with 3 bases of the junction left unmatched. As DNA, the CDR3 is TGCGCCAGCAGCTTGCCCACTAGCGGGAGCACAGATACGCAGTATTTT. Translation gives CASSLPTSGSTDTQYF.

Only a few counts were recorded for this clonotype. This chain uses TRBV24-1 with TRBJ2-3; TRBD1 aligns across 8 bases. This CDR3 has 15 amino acids. The germline gives CDR1 KGHDR, CDR2 SFDVKD. Unmatched junction bases numbered 4, after V lost 3 bases and J lost 3 bases. CDR3 sequence reads: CATSDRGQGTDTQYF. The DNA for the CDR3 is TGTGCCACCAGTGATCGCGGACAGGGAACAGATACGCAGTATTTT.

The chain recombines TRBV9 with TRBJ1-3; D gene unclear. Trimming cost V 0 bases and J 9 bases, with 10 bases left between them. Germline V lookup: CDR1 SGDLS, CDR2 YYNGEE. CDR3 length: 13 amino acids. The CDR3 protein is CASSVDSQSTIYF. In DNA, the CDR3 is TGTGCCAGCAGCGTAGATTCACAAAGCACCATATATTTT.

This clonotype was seen only once. CDR3 nucleotides: TGTGCCAGCAGCGTAGCGGGGGAGAACACCGGGGAGCTGTTTTTT. It encodes CASSVAGENTGELFF. The chain is built from TRBV7-3 and TRBJ2-2; TRBD2 agrees at 9 bases. There are 15 residues in the CDR3. Germline lookup yields CDR1 SGHTA and CDR2 FQGTGA. The V segment lost 5 bases and the J segment 1 base; nucleotides outside the gene matches: 2.

The rearrangement uses TRBV9 and TRBJ2-7; 10 bases map to TRBD1. The CDR3 totals 14 residues. The V segment lost 5 bases and the J segment 5 bases; nucleotides outside the gene matches: 7. CDR1 and CDR2 (germline): SGDLS, YYNGEE. The CDR3 nucleotides are TGTGCCAGCAGTTCACGGGACAGGGGCCACGAGCAGTACTTC. It codes for CASSSRDRGHEQYF.

The sample holds a few counts of this clonotype. The gene calls are TRBV25-1 and TRBJ1-2, with D tentatively TRBD1 (5 bases). Trimming left V 6 bases short and J 2 bases short, with 22 bases between. The CDR3 totals 17 residues. Per the germline V gene, CDR1 is MGHDK and CDR2 is SYGVNS. This CDR3 reads CASSLVVAGFGNYGYTF. As DNA, the CDR3 is TGTGCCAGCAGCTTAGTGGTTGCAGGGTTTGGGAACTATGGCTACACCTTC.

This chain connects TRBV5-4 to TRBJ1-1, with D maybe TRBD1 (6 bases). The CDR3 runs 16 residues. The germline V gene encodes CDR1 SGHNT and CDR2 YYREEE (reference sequence). V was trimmed by 0 bases and J by 1 base, leaving 13 bases between them. The CDR3 here is CASSLGPGQQNTEAFF. In DNA form, the CDR3 reads TGTGCCAGCAGCTTGGGCCCGGGACAACAGAACACTGAAGCTTTCTTT.

V gene TRBV15 combines with J gene TRBJ2-7; 8 positions match TRBD1. Germline V gives CDR1 LNHNV, CDR2 YYDKDF (reference sequence). The trim removed 6 bases at V and 2 bases at J, leaving 3 bases unmatched. The CDR3 is 13 residues long. CDR3 protein: CATRRQGTYEQYF. The CDR3 nucleotides read TGTGCCACCAGAAGACAGGGGACCTACGAGCAGTACTTC.

The chain carries TRBV19 and TRBJ2-3; 8 positions match TRBD2. The germline V gene has CDR1 LNHDA and CDR2 SQIVND (reference sequence). This CDR3 contains 16 residues. J lost 1 base, V lost 5 bases, and 8 bases had no gene match. The DNA for the CDR3 is TGTGCCAGTAGTGGGCGGACTAGCAGTGGCACAGATACGCAGTATTTT. This translates into CASSGRTSSGTDTQYF. Together with reference TRBV19 and TRBJ2-3, the CDR3 gives the full variable domain: DGGITQSPKYLFRKEGQNVTLSCEQNLNHDAMYWYRQDPGQGLRLIYYSQIVNDFQKGDIAEGYSVSREKKESFPLTVTSAQKNPTAFYLCASSGRTSSGTDTQYFGPGTRLTVL.

This clonotype was seen many times. This chain joins TRBV20-1 and TRBJ2-1, with TRBD1 matching over 7 bases. The CDR3 loop spans 13 amino acids. Unmatched junction bases numbered 8, after V lost 5 bases and J lost 7 bases. Germline V CDR1 and CDR2: DFQATT, SNEGSKA (reference sequence). CDR3 in amino acids: CSALGPRGNEQFF. The DNA of the CDR3 is TGCAGTGCTTTGGGCCCCAGGGGGAATGAGCAGTTCTTC.

This clonotype was detected many times. The V gene is TRBV24-1, the J gene TRBJ2-5; D remains unclear. Germline CDR1 reads KGHDR; CDR2 reads SFDVKD. V was trimmed by 3 bases and J by 5 bases, leaving 15 bases between them. The CDR3 consists of 15 residues. The CDR3 spells CATSDVEPGLETQYF. The CDR3 bases are TGTGCCACCAGTGATGTTGAGCCCGGCTTGGAGACCCAGTACTTC.

This clonotype was found many times. The chain has TRBV5-1 and TRBJ1-6; D uncertain. CDR3 size: 16 residues. Trimming took 0 bases from V and 7 from J, leaving 14 bases between them. The germline V gene has CDR1 SGHRS and CDR2 YFSETQ. Here the CDR3 reads CASSLETASKNSPLHF. CDR3 nucleotide sequence: TGCGCCAGCAGCTTGGAAACAGCTAGTAAAAATTCACCCCTCCACTTT.

This clonotype was observed at least ten times. The chain carries TRBV28 and TRBJ2-3; unclear D gene. CDR3 length equals 15 residues. The V end was cut by 6 bases, the J end by 3 bases, with 16 bases between. Germline CDR1 is MDHEN and CDR2 is SYDVKM. The DNA of the CDR3 is TGTGCCAGCAGCCCCCCGGATGGGTTAACAGATACGCAGTATTTT. Protein product: CASSPPDGLTDTQYF.

This chain connects TRBV19 to TRBJ2-1; weak D call: TRBD1 (5 bases). Germline V lookup: CDR1 LNHDA, CDR2 SQIVND (reference sequence). The V end lost 5 bases, the J end lost 9 bases, and 8 bases lay between the germline ends. CDR3 size: 11 residues. CDR3 in DNA: TGTGCCAGTAGTGGGGCATTTGAGCAGTTCTTC. Translated: CASSGAFEQFF.

Many counts were recorded for this clonotype. The gene calls are TRBV24-1 and TRBJ2-5; no firm D call. CDR1 KGHDR and CDR2 SFDVKD come from the germline V gene. The V end was cut by 9 bases, the J end by 4 bases, with 17 bases between. CDR3 size: 14 residues. The CDR3: CATSGSHWGETQYF. In DNA form, the CDR3 reads TGTGCCACCTCGGGCTCTCATTGGGGAGAGACCCAGTACTTC.

This clonotype turned up a few times. The CDR3 end shows no conserved phenylalanine or tryptophan, and so a read error is likely. The genes are TRBV20-1 and TRBJ2-1; D not certain. CDR1 and CDR2 (germline): DFQATT, SNEGSKA (reference sequence). V dropped 6 bases and J dropped 9 bases, with 21 bases sitting between them. The CDR3 consists of 14 residues. CDR3 in DNA: TGCAGTGCCAGTACCATGACGGGTCTTGGTGAGCAGTTCTCC. Residues: CSASTMTGLGEQFS.